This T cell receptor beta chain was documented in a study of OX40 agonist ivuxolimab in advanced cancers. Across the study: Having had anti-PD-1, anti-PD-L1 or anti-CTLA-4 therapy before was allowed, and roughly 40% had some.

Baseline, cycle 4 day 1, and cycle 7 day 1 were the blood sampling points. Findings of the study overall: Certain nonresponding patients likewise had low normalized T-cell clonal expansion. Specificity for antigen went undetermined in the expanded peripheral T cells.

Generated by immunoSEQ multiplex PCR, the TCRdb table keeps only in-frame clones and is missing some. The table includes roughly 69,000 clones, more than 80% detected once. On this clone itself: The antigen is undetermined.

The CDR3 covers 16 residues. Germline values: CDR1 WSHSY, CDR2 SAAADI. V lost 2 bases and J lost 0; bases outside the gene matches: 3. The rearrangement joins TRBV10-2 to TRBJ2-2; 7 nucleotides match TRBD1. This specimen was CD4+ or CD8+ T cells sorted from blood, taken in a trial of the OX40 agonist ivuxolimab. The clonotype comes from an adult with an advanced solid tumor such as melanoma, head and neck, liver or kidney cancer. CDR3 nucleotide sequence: TGCGCCAGCAGTGAGGGGCAGGGGGCGAACACCGGGGAGCTGTTTTTT. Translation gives CASSEGQGANTGELFF.